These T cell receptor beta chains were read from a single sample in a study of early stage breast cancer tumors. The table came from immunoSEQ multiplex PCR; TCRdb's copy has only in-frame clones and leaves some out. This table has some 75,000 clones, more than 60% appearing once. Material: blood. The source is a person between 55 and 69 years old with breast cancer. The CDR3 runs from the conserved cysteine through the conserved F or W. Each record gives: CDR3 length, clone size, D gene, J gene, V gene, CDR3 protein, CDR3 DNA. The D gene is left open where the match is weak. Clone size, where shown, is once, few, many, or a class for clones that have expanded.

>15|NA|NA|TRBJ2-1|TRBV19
CASSANTRGVDEQFF
TGTGCCAGTAGCGCCAACACCAGAGGTGTCGATGAGCAGTTCTTC
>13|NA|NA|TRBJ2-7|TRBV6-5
CASSFGSSYEQYF
TGTGCCAGCAGTTTCGGGAGCTCCTACGAGCAGTACTTC
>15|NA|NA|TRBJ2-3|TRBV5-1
CASSLTGRDTDTQYF
TGCGCCAGCAGCTTAACAGGGCGAGACACAGATACGCAGTATTTT
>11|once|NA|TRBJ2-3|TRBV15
CATSRGDTQYF
TGTGCCACCAGCAGAGGAGATACGCAGTATTTT
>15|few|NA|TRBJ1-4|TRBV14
CASSQEGLRTEKLFF
TGTGCCAGCAGCCAAGAAGGGTTACGGACGGAAAAACTGTTTTTT
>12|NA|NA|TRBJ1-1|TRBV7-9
CASSLVTTEAFF
TGTGCCAGCAGCCTAGTTACGACTGAAGCTTTCTTT
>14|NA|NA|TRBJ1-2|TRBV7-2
CASSLALTGLGYTF
TGTGCCAGCAGCTTAGCGCTTACAGGGTTGGGCTACACCTTC
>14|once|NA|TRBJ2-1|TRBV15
CATSTRDNYNEQFF
TGTGCCACCAGCACCCGGGACAATTACAATGAGCAGTTCTTC
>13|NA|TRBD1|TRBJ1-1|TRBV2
CASSPGRGYGAFF
TGTGCCAGCAGCCCGGGCAGGGGGTATGGAGCTTTCTTT
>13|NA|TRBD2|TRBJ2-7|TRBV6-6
CASSYRLAGREYF
TGTGCCAGCAGTTACAGGCTAGCGGGGAGGGAATACTTC
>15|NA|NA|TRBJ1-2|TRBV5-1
CASSLAWDTNYGYTF
TGCGCCAGCAGCTTGGCCTGGGACACAAATTATGGCTACACCTTC
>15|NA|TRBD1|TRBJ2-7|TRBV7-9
CASSLAGTGDYEQYF
TGTGCCAGCAGCTTAGCCGGGACAGGGGACTACGAGCAGTACTTC
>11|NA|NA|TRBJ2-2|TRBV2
CASTDTGELFF
TGTGCCAGCACCGACACCGGGGAGCTGTTTTTT
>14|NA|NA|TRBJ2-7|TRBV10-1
CASSEVGGIYEQYF
TGCGCCAGCAGTGAGGTGGGGGGCATCTACGAGCAGTACTTC
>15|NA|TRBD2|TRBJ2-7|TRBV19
CASGSLAGGPNEQYF
TGTGCCAGTGGCAGTCTAGCGGGAGGGCCTAACGAGCAGTACTTC
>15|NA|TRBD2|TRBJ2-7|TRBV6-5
CASTTAGGHSYEQYF
TGTGCCAGCACAACTGCGGGGGGCCACTCCTACGAGCAGTACTTC
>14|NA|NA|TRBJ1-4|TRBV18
CASSPLRLGEKLFF
TGTGCCAGCTCACCACTCAGGTTGGGTGAAAAACTGTTTTTT
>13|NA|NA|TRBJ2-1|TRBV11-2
CASSLGLNNEQFF
TGTGCCAGCAGCTTGGGACTTAACAATGAGCAGTTCTTC
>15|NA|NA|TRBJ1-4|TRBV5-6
CASSLRGRSDEKLFF
TGTGCCAGCAGCTTGCGGGGTAGGTCAGACGAAAAACTGTTTTTT
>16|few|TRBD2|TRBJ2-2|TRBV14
CASSRLAVGNGGELFF
TGTGCCAGCAGCCGGCTAGCGGTGGGGAACGGCGGGGAGCTGTTTTTT
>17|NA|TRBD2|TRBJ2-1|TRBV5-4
CASSLGGSGGYLNEQFF
TGTGCCAGCAGCTTGGGGGGTAGCGGGGGGTACCTCAATGAGCAGTTCTTC
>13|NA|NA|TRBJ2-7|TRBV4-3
CASSQDPEGEQYF
TGCGCCAGCAGCCAAGATCCAGAGGGAGAGCAGTACTTC
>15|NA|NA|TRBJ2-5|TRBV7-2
CASSSIRGGKETQYF
TGTGCCAGCAGCTCAATCAGGGGGGGAAAAGAGACCCAGTACTTC
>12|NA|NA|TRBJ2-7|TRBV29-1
CSALGPSYEQYF
TGCAGCGCCCTCGGACCGTCATACGAGCAGTACTTC
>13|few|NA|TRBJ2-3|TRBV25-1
CASSISGVDTQYF
TGTGCCAGCAGTATATCCGGAGTAGATACGCAGTATTTT
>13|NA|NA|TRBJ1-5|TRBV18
CASSPGVNQPQHF
TGTGCCAGCTCACCAGGAGTAAATCAGCCCCAGCATTTT
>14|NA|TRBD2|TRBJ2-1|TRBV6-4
CASSLADSYNEQFF
TGTGCCAGCAGTCTAGCGGACTCCTACAATGAGCAGTTCTTC